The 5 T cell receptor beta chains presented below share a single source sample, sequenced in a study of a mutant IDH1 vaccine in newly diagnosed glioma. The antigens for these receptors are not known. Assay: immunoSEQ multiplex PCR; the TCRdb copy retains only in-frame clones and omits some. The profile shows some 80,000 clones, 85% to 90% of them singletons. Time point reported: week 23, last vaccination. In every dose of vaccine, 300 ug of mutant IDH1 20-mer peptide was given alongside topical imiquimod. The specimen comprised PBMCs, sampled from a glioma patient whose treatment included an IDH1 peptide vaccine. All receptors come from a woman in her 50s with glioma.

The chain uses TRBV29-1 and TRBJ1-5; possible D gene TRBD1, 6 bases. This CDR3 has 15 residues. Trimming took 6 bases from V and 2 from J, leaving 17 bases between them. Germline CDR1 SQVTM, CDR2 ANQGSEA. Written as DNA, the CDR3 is TGCAGCGTCCAAGCAGGGGCTTCGGGCAATCAGCCCCAGCATTTT. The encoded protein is CSVQAGASGNQPQHF.

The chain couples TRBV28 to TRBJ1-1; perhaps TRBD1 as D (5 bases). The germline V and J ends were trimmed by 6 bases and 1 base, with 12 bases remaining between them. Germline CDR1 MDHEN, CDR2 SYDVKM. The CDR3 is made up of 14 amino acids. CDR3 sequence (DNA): TGTGCCAGCAGCTCCTCCCAGGGGAACACTGAAGCTTTCTTT. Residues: CASSSSQGNTEAFF.

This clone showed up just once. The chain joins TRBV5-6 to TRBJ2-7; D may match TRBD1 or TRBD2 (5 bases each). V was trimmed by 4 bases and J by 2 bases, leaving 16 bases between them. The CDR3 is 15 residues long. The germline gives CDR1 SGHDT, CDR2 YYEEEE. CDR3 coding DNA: TGTGCCAGCAGCCCGGCTGGGGGTCAGGCCTACGAGCAGTACTTC. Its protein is CASSPAGGQAYEQYF.

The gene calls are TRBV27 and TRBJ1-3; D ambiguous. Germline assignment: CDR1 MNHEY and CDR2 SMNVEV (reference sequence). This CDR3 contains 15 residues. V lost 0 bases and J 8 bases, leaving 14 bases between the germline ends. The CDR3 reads CASSLSWSTADTIYF. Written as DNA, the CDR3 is TGTGCCAGCAGTTTATCGTGGTCCACGGCGGACACCATATATTTT.

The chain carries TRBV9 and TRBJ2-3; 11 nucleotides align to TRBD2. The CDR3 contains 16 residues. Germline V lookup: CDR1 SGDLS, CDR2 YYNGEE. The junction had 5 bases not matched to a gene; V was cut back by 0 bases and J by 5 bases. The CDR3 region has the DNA TGTGCCAGCAGCGTAGCTACTAGCGGGAGTAAAGATACGCAGTATTTT. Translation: CASSVATSGSKDTQYF.